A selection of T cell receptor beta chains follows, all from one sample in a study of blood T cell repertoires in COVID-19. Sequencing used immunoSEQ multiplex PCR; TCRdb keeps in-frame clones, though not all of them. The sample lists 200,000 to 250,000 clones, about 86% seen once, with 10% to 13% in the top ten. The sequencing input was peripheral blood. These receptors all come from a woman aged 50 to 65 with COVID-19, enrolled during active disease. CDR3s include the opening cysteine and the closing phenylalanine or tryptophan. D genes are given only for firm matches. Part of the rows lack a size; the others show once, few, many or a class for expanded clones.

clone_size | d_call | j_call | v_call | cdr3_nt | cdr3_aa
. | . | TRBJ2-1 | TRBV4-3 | TGCGCCAGCAGCCAAGATTTCAGGTATTATGAGCAGTTCTTC | CASSQDFRYYEQFF
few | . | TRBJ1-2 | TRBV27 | TGTGCCAGCAGTTCTTCTGGGACAATTAATGGCTACACCTTC | CASSSSGTINGYTF
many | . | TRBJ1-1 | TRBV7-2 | TGTGCCAGCAGCCCATCACGTTGGGGGGCTGAAGCTTTCTTT | CASSPSRWGAEAFF
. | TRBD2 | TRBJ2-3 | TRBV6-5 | TGTGCCAGCAGCTCAAGCGGGGGGCGCACAGATACGCAGTATTTT | CASSSSGGRTDTQYF
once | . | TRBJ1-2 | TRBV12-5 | TGTGCTACCACCAAGGCCTTGACGGGGGGCCGTGACTATGGCTACACCTTC | CATTKALTGGRDYGYTF
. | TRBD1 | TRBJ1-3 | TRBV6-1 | TGTGCCAGCAGTGTACCGGGACAGGGCCTGGGAAACACCATATATTTT | CASSVPGQGLGNTIYF
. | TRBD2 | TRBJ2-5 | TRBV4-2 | TGTGCCAGCAGCCAAGAAGGGACTAGCGGGGGGAAAGAGACCCAGTACTTC | CASSQEGTSGGKETQYF
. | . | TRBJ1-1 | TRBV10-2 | TGCGCCAGCAGTGAGGACATAGGCCGAATGAACACTGAAGCTTTCTTT | CASSEDIGRMNTEAFF
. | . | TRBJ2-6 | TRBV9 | TGTGCCAGCAGCAATTCGGGCTCTGGGGCCAACGTCCTGACTTTC | CASSNSGSGANVLTF
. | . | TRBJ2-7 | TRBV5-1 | TGCGCCAGCAGCTATGCCCCGGGACTCCAGTCCTACGAGCAGTACTTC | CASSYAPGLQSYEQYF
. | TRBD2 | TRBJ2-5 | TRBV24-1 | TGTGCCACCAGTGATTCGGGTAGCGGGGGCCAAGAGACCCAGTACTTC | CATSDSGSGGQETQYF